These T cell receptor beta chains were read from a single sample in a study of cytomegalovirus exposure and HLA in healthy donors. Method: immunoSEQ multiplex PCR; TCRdb's copy keeps in-frame clones and lacks some. Altogether about 170,000 clones are present, more than 70% being singletons, with the ten largest covering roughly 1.6%. Sample: PBMCs. The receptor set was obtained from a girl aged 10 to 17 in good health and CMV-seronegative. Both conserved end residues are part of each CDR3. A D gene is named only where the DNA matches it firmly. Clone size is shown for a subset of rows, as once, few, many or a class of expanded clone.

CDR3 DNA | CDR3 protein | D gene | clone size | J gene | V gene
TGTGCCAGTAGCCCGGGAGGAAGAAATCAGCCCCAGCATTTT | CASSPGGRNQPQHF | - | once | TRBJ1-5 | TRBV19
TGTGCCAGCAGCTCCTCACAGGTTTCCCCTGGAAACACCATATATTTT | CASSSSQVSPGNTIYF | - | - | TRBJ1-3 | TRBV7-2
TGTGCTAGTGGTAAAACAGGGTCGAGCGGGGAGCTGTTTTTT | CASGKTGSSGELFF | - | - | TRBJ2-2 | TRBV12-5
TGTGCCAGCAGCTTAGTAGGGACAGGGGCGATCGGCGGCTACACCTTC | CASSLVGTGAIGGYTF | TRBD1 | - | TRBJ1-2 | TRBV7-9
TGTGCTAGTGGTCCACAGGGGGGGCGCCGGGACTATGGCTACACCTTC | CASGPQGGRRDYGYTF | TRBD1 | few | TRBJ1-2 | TRBV12-5
TGTGCCAGCAGTCCCCAGGGGTATGGCTACACCTTC | CASSPQGYGYTF | - | few | TRBJ1-2 | TRBV27
TGTGCCAGCAGATCGGACAGGGAGGGAGGCTACACCTTC | CASRSDREGGYTF | TRBD1 | - | TRBJ1-2 | TRBV28
TGTGCCATCAGAGCAACCGCAACTAATGAAAAACTGTTTTTT | CAIRATATNEKLFF | - | - | TRBJ1-4 | TRBV10-3
TGTGCCAGCAATCAGGGGCCCCTCTACGAGCAGTACTTC | CASNQGPLYEQYF | - | few | TRBJ2-7 | TRBV6-5
TGTGCCACCAGCAGAGTTCACTCCCCCGGGGGGAAAACAGATACGCAGTATTTT | CATSRVHSPGGKTDTQYF | TRBD2 | - | TRBJ2-3 | TRBV15
TGTGCCAGCAGTTTTAAGGGCCCCAGGGGTGAAAAACTGTTTTTT | CASSFKGPRGEKLFF | - | - | TRBJ1-4 | TRBV27
TGTGCCTGGAGTCCGGACAGGCTCGAACTTGGAGGGGATCAGCCCCAGCATTTT | CAWSPDRLELGGDQPQHF | TRBD1 | - | TRBJ1-5 | TRBV30
TGTGCCAGTAGTAACTTACAGGGGGCTGGAAACACCATATATTTT | CASSNLQGAGNTIYF | TRBD1 | - | TRBJ1-3 | TRBV19
TGTGCCAGCAGTTATACGAGACTAGCTTTCGACAATGAGCAGTTCTTC | CASSYTRLAFDNEQFF | TRBD2 | - | TRBJ2-1 | TRBV6-5
TGTGCTAGTGGTCTCGGGTGGCCAAATGAAAAACTGTTTTTT | CASGLGWPNEKLFF | - | - | TRBJ1-4 | TRBV12-5
TGTGCCACTTCCCAGGGAAGAGCCTACACCTTC | CATSQGRAYTF | - | - | TRBJ1-2 | TRBV19
TGTGCCAGCAGCCCCGAGCAGGGGGCCTACAATGAGCAGTTCTTC | CASSPEQGAYNEQFF | TRBD1 | - | TRBJ2-1 | TRBV9
TGCGCCAGCAGCCCCGAGGGGACAGGGCCTCACGAGCAGTACTTC | CASSPEGTGPHEQYF | TRBD1 | - | TRBJ2-7 | TRBV4-1
TGTGCCAGTAAAATACAGGATGGGAACACTGAAGCTTTCTTT | CASKIQDGNTEAFF | - | - | TRBJ1-1 | TRBV19
TGTGCCAGCAGTGGCGGAGATGGCAATCAGCCCCAGCATTTT | CASSGGDGNQPQHF | - | - | TRBJ1-5 | TRBV5-8
TGTGCCATCAGTGAGTTCTCAGCGGCTCAGGATGGCTACACCTTC | CAISEFSAAQDGYTF | - | - | TRBJ1-2 | TRBV10-3
TGTGCCAGCAGCCCAGGCCCACTTAATTCACCCCTCCACTTT | CASSPGPLNSPLHF | - | - | TRBJ1-6 | TRBV7-9
TGTGCCAGCTTGTCGGGCTCCTATAATTCACCCCTCCACTTT | CASLSGSYNSPLHF | - | - | TRBJ1-6 | TRBV6-5
TGCGCCAGCTCTAACGGAGGAACAGGGGTGAACACTGAAGCTTTCTTT | CASSNGGTGVNTEAFF | TRBD1 | - | TRBJ1-1 | TRBV5-1
TGTGCCAGCGGACGGGAGACAGTCACTGAAGCTTTCTTT | CASGRETVTEAFF | - | - | TRBJ1-1 | TRBV2
TGTGCCAGCAGCTTCGGGAGGGGGGAAGGGAGGGGCTCCTACGAGCAGTACTTC | CASSFGRGEGRGSYEQYF | TRBD2 | - | TRBJ2-7 | TRBV7-9
TGTGCCACGACCACAGGGAACACTGAAGCTTTCTTT | CATTTGNTEAFF | - | - | TRBJ1-1 | TRBV10-3
TGCGCCAGCAGCCCGGGCCCGGGGGAAAAACTGTTTTTT | CASSPGPGEKLFF | - | - | TRBJ1-4 | TRBV5-1
TGTGCCAGCAGCCTTAAGACAGGGCGGACTGAAGCTTTCTTT | CASSLKTGRTEAFF | TRBD1 | few | TRBJ1-1 | TRBV4-2
TGTGCCAGCAGCTATGGACAGGGCCGAGCCTACGAGCAGTACTTC | CASSYGQGRAYEQYF | TRBD1 | few | TRBJ2-7 | TRBV7-9
TGTGCCAGCAGCTCTTTGCCGGGGAACACTGAAGCTTTCTTT | CASSSLPGNTEAFF | - | - | TRBJ1-1 | TRBV5-8
TGTGCCACCAGTATTGGGCAGGAAAACTATGGCTACACCTTC | CATSIGQENYGYTF | - | - | TRBJ1-2 | TRBV15
TGTGCCAGCAGCTTAGGGGTGTCTAGCGGACAAAGCACAGATACGCAGTATTTT | CASSLGVSSGQSTDTQYF | TRBD2 | once | TRBJ2-3 | TRBV7-6
TGTGCCAGCAGCTTAGCGGGGGCGAACACCGGGGAGCTGTTTTTT | CASSLAGANTGELFF | - | - | TRBJ2-2 | TRBV11-2
TGTGCCAGCAGTGGAAGGGGGGGGGTTATCGGAAACACCATATATTTT | CASSGRGGVIGNTIYF | - | - | TRBJ1-3 | TRBV6-1
TGTGCCAGCAGCTCACTTTCACCCCTCCACTTT | CASSSLSPLHF | - | - | TRBJ1-6 | TRBV7-9
TGTGCCAGCAGTTACTCGAGGTCTGGCAGGGGCTACGAGCAGTACTTC | CASSYSRSGRGYEQYF | - | - | TRBJ2-7 | TRBV6-7
TGTGCCAGCAGCTCCCGACAGACCTATGAAGCTTTCTTT | CASSSRQTYEAFF | - | few | TRBJ1-1 | TRBV7-9
TGCGCCAGCAGATCCGGGACAGGGACCACTGAAGCTTTCTTT | CASRSGTGTTEAFF | TRBD1 | - | TRBJ1-1 | TRBV5-1
TGTGCCAGCAGCACCCCTAGCAGCACAGATACGCAGTATTTT | CASSTPSSTDTQYF | - | - | TRBJ2-3 | TRBV11-2
TGCGCCAGCAGCCAGACCGGGACAGGGAATGAAAAACTGTTTTTT | CASSQTGTGNEKLFF | TRBD1 | - | TRBJ1-4 | TRBV4-1
TGTGCCAGCAGGGGGGGTACTAGCACAGATACGCAGTATTTT | CASRGGTSTDTQYF | - | - | TRBJ2-3 | TRBV25-1
TGTGCCAGCAGCGTTTGGCAAACAGGGTTAAGTCGGTATAGCAATCAGCCCCAGCATTTT | CASSVWQTGLSRYSNQPQHF | - | once | TRBJ1-5 | TRBV9
TGTGCCAGTAGTCTCCCGTACAATCAGCCCCAGCATTTT | CASSLPYNQPQHF | - | - | TRBJ1-5 | TRBV19
TGTGCCAGCACCAGCTTAGAGGGGGACAGCGACTATGGCTACACCTTC | CASTSLEGDSDYGYTF | TRBD1 | - | TRBJ1-2 | TRBV7-9